Below, 18 T cell receptor beta chains from the same sample are listed, as sequenced in a study of CD8+CD57+ T cells in acquired aplastic anemia. Patients who underwent sequencing had shown CD8+CD57+ cell expansion by flow cytometry. Using genomic DNA as the template, TCR beta VDJ and CDR3 profiling was carried out. One entry per CDR3 protein results from TCRdb running MiXCR on the reads. The sample yields about 180,000 distinct CDR3 sequences, about half seen once. Sequenced input: sorted CD4+, CD8+, or CD8+CD57+ T cells (not recorded which) from PBMCs. The receptors come from a human donor with aplastic anemia.

This clonotype was recorded a few times. This chain uses TRBV30 with TRBJ2-3, with a weak D call TRBD2 (7 bases). The V and J ends lost 7 bases and 5 bases respectively, with 16 bases between them. This CDR3 is built from 13 residues. CDR1 GTSNPN and CDR2 SVGIG come from the germline V gene (reference sequence). CDR3 DNA sequence: TGTGCCTCCGAGTTTAGGGGGGGAGATACGCAGTATTTT. Its translation: CASEFRGGDTQYF.

At least ten counts were recorded for this clonotype. The V and J genes are TRBV20-1 and TRBJ2-5; D may be TRBD1 (5 bases). This CDR3 comprises 14 residues. CDR1 is DFQATT and CDR2 is SNEGSKA in the germline V gene (reference sequence). Deletions cut 6 bases from V and 0 bases from J, with 14 bases between. CDR3 loop: CSALPPGNQETQYF. The CDR3 nucleotides are TGCAGTGCCCTACCCCCAGGGAACCAAGAGACCCAGTACTTC.

This clonotype was detected ten times or more. J is TRBJ1-1 and V is TRBV29-1; 7 bases agree with TRBD1. The CDR3 loop spans 14 amino acids. Germline values: CDR1 SQVTM, CDR2 ANQGSEA. Trimming took 6 bases from V and 1 from J; bases not matched to a gene: 8. CDR3 sequence (DNA): TGCAGCGTCGAAACGACAGGGAAGAACACTGAAGCTTTCTTT. Protein sequence: CSVETTGKNTEAFF.

This clonotype was detected ten times or more. This chain uses TRBV27 with TRBJ2-5; D unresolved. This CDR3 contains 13 residues. Trimming removed 7 bases at V and 4 bases at J, with 13 bases between. CDR1 and CDR2 from the germline V gene are MNHEY and SMNVEV (reference sequence). CDR3 region: CASIDLRRETQYF. As DNA, the CDR3 is TGTGCCAGCATCGACCTTCGGAGAGAGACCCAGTACTTC.

The chain couples TRBV20-1 to TRBJ2-3; 7 bases are a match to TRBD1. CDR1 DFQATT and CDR2 SNEGSKA come from the germline V gene (reference sequence). The J segment lost 0 bases and the V segment lost 5 bases, leaving 8 bases of the junction unmatched. This CDR3 is 15 amino acids long. In nucleotides, the CDR3 is TGCAGTGCTGTTCGGGACAGTTCTAGCACAGATACGCAGTATTTT. Amino acids: CSAVRDSSSTDTQYF.

This clonotype has a count of ten or more. The chain uses TRBV20-1 and TRBJ1-2; TRBD1 matches 8 bases. Trimming cost V 8 bases and J 6 bases; bases outside gene matches: 11. The CDR3 consists of 13 residues. Germline loops: CDR1 DFQATT, CDR2 SNEGSKA (reference sequence). This CDR3 is CSTHSGGGNGYTF. The CDR3 DNA reads as TGCAGTACCCACTCAGGGGGCGGCAATGGCTACACCTTC.

To note about this clonotype: The junction departs from germline at one end; a sequencing error may be responsible. The rearrangement links TRBV7-7 to TRBJ2-5; TRBD1 is a possible D gene (6 bases). This CDR3 contains 13 residues. Looked up from germline, CDR1 is SSHAT and CDR2 is FNYEAQ (reference sequence). The CDR3 reads CASSKGGKETQYF. The CDR3 nucleotides are TGTGCTAGCAGCAAAGGGGGAAAAGAGACCCAGTACTTC. Full variable domain (remainder filled in from reference TRBV7-7 and TRBJ2-5): GAGVSQSPRYKVTKRGQDVTLRCDPISSHATLYWYQQALGQGPEFLTYFNYEAQPDKSGLPSDRFSAERPEGSISTLTIQRTEQRDSAMYRCASSKGGKETQYFGPGTRLLVL.

V and J are TRBV7-8 and TRBJ1-1, with 9 bases matching TRBD1. This CDR3 has 13 residues. Looked up from germline, CDR1 is SGHVS and CDR2 is FQNEAQ. With V trimmed by 8 bases and J by 5 bases, 6 bases remained unmatched. CDR3 sequence: CASVRDRVTEAFF. CDR3 nucleotides: TGTGCCAGCGTCCGGGACAGGGTTACTGAAGCTTTCTTT.

This clonotype was counted only a few times. Here the CDR3 DNA reads TGTGCCAGCAGTTTAGCCGGGGGAAGGGCTTTCTTT. Amino acids: CASSLAGGRAFF. J is TRBJ1-1 and V is TRBV27, with TRBD1 as a possible D gene (5 bases). CDR1 is MNHEY and CDR2 is SMNVEV in the germline V gene (reference sequence). The CDR3 is made up of 12 amino acids. V was shortened by 2 bases and J by 11 bases, with 12 bases between the two germline ends.

The V gene is TRBV7-9, the J gene TRBJ2-5; 7 nucleotides align to TRBD2. The CDR3 sequence is 14 residues long. Germline CDR1 is SEHNR and CDR2 is FQNEAQ (reference sequence). V shed 4 bases and J 5 bases; nucleotides not matched to a gene: 7. CDR3 sequence: CASSWREGAETQYF. CDR3 DNA sequence: TGTGCCAGCAGCTGGAGGGAGGGCGCGGAGACCCAGTACTTC.

This clonotype was seen more than once but under ten times. The chain carries TRBV29-1 and TRBJ2-7; 11 positions match TRBD2. Germline-derived CDR1 and CDR2 are SQVTM and ANQGSEA. V trimming: 8 bases; J trimming: 3 bases; junction bases outside the gene matches: 6. The CDR3 spans 13 residues. The CDR3 protein is CSFALAGGYEQYF. In nucleotides, the CDR3 is TGCAGCTTCGCCCTAGCGGGAGGCTACGAGCAGTACTTC.

DNA for the CDR3: TGTGCCAGTAGTTGGGACAGGGGGTATGGCTACACCTTC. This gives the protein CASSWDRGYGYTF. The V gene is TRBV19, the J gene TRBJ1-2, with TRBD1 matching over 11 bases. The CDR3 runs to 13 residues. From germline, CDR1 is LNHDA and CDR2 SQIVND (reference sequence). V shed 5 bases and J 5 bases; nucleotides not matched to a gene: 1.

A word on this clonotype: Just one base apart from a much larger clone, this may be a read error. The chain couples TRBV6-5 to TRBJ2-1; D unresolved. Germline CDR1 and CDR2: MNHEY and SVGAGI. The CDR3 totals 14 residues. CDR3: CASSPRTGHNEQCF. In nucleotides, the CDR3 is TGTGCCAGCAGCCCCCGTACGGGCCACAATGAGCAGTGCTTC.

This clonotype was counted at least ten times. The V call is TRBV11-2, the J call TRBJ2-6; no clear D. V was shortened by 0 bases and J by 4 bases, with 7 bases between the two germline ends. CDR1 is SGHAT, CDR2 FQNNGV, per germline. This CDR3 region has 15 residues. In DNA form, the CDR3 reads TGTGCCAGCAGCTTAGAGCCTCCGGGGGCCAACGTCCTGACTTTC. It encodes CASSLEPPGANVLTF.

A single count supports this clonotype. The chain couples TRBV2 to TRBJ2-7; D perhaps matches TRBD1 (5 bases). Germline loops: CDR1 SNHLY, CDR2 FYNNEI. V lost 4 bases and J lost 3, with 10 bases in between. The CDR3 runs 13 residues. This CDR3 reads CASSGGSGYEQYF. The DNA of the CDR3 is TGTGCCAGCAGTGGGGGCTCGGGCTACGAGCAGTACTTC.

V gene TRBV15 combines with J gene TRBJ1-4; 8 bases are shared with TRBD1. The CDR3 has 15 amino acids. Unmatched junction bases numbered 10, after V lost 5 bases and J lost 8 bases. Germline values: CDR1 LNHNV, CDR2 YYDKDF (reference sequence). CDR3 in DNA: TGTGCCACCAGCGAGCGGAGACAGGGGAGGGAAAAACTGTTTTTT. Translated, it gives CATSERRQGREKLFF.

The V call is TRBV10-3, the J call TRBJ1-1; maybe TRBD1 (6 bases). This CDR3 comprises 14 residues. Trimming cost V 0 bases and J 5 bases, with 10 bases left between them. From germline, CDR1 is ENHRY and CDR2 SYGVKD. CDR3 DNA sequence: TGTGCCATCAGTGAGTCGATGAGGGGGACTGAAGCTTTCTTT. Encoded protein: CAISESMRGTEAFF.

The rearrangement links TRBV2 to TRBJ2-7, with D unresolved. V lost 3 bases to trimming and J lost 4 bases, with 7 bases between them. CDR3 length: 12 amino acids. Germline V gene data show CDR1 as SNHLY and CDR2 as FYNNEI. CDR3 nucleotides: TGTGCCAGCAGTGACAGCGTGTACGAGCAGTACTTC. It translates to CASSDSVYEQYF. Drawing the rest from reference TRBV2 and TRBJ2-7, the complete variable domain is EPEVTQTPSHQVTQMGQEVILRCVPISNHLYFYWYRQILGQKVEFLVSFYNNEISEKSEIFDDQFSVERPDGSNFTLKIRSTKLEDSAMYFCASSDSVYEQYFGPGTRLTVT.